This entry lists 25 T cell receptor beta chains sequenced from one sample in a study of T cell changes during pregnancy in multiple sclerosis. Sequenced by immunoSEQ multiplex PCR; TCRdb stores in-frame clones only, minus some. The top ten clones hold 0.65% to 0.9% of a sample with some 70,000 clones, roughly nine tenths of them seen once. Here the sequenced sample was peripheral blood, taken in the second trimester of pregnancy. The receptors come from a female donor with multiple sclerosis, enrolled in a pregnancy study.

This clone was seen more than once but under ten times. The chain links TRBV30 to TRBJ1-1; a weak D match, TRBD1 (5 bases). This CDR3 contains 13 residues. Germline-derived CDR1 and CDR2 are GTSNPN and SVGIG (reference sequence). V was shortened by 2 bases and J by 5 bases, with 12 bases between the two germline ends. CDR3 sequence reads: CAWSSAGRTEAFF. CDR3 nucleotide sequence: TGTGCCTGGAGTTCGGCAGGGAGGACTGAAGCTTTCTTT.

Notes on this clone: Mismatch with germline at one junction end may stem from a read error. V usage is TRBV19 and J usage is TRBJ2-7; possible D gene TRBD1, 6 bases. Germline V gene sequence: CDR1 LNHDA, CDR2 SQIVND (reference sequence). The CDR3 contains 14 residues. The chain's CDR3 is CASGIGRGFYEQYF. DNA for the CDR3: TGTGCCAGTGGTATAGGCAGGGGTTTCTACGAGCAGTACTTC.

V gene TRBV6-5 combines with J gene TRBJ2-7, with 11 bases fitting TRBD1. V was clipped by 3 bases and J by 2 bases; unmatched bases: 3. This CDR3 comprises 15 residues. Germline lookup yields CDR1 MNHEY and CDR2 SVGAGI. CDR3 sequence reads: CASSYRDRGTYEQYF. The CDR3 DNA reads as TGTGCCAGCAGTTATAGGGACAGGGGGACCTACGAGCAGTACTTC.

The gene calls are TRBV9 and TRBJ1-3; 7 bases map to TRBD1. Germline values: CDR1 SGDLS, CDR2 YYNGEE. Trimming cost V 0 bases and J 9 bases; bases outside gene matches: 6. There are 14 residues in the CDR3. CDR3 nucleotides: TGTGCCAGCAGCGTAGGGCAGGGGGTCGCCACCATATATTTT. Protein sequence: CASSVGQGVATIYF.

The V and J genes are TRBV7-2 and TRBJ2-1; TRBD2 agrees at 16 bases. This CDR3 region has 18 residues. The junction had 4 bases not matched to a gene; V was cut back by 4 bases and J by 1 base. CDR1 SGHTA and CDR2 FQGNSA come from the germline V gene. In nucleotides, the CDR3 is TGTGCCAGCAGCTCGGGACTAGCGGGGGGGCATTCCTACAATGAGCAGTTCTTC. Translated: CASSSGLAGGHSYNEQFF.

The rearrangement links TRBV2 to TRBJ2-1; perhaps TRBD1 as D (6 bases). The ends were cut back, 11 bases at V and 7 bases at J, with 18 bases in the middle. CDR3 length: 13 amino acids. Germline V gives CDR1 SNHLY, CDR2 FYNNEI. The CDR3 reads CAGVGVGGNEQFF. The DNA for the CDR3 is TGTGCCGGAGTAGGCGTAGGGGGTAATGAGCAGTTCTTC.

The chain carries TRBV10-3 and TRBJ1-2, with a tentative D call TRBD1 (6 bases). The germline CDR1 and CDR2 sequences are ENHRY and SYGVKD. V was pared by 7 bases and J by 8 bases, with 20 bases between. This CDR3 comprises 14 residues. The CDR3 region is CAITARTGYEGYTF. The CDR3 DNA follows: TGTGCCATCACCGCGCGAACAGGGTATGAAGGCTACACCTTC.

The CDR3 is CASMLDPSNQPQHF. Written as DNA, the CDR3 is TGTGCCAGCATGCTAGACCCTAGCAATCAGCCCCAGCATTTT. This chain links TRBV6-1 with TRBJ1-5; D not certain. Germline V lookup: CDR1 MNHNS, CDR2 SASEGT. Trimming took 7 bases from V and 0 from J, leaving 10 bases between them. CDR3 length equals 14 residues.

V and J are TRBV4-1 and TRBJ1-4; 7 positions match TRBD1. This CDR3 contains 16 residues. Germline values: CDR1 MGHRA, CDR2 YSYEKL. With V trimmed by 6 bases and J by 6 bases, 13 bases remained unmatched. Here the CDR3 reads CASRSGVGQYYEKLFF. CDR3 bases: TGCGCCAGCAGAAGTGGTGTGGGACAGTATTATGAAAAACTGTTTTTT.

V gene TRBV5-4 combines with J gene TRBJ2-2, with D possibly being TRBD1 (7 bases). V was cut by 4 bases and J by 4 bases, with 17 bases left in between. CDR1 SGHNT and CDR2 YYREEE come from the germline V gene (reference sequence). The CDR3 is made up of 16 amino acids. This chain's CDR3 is CASSPKGGQSTGELFF. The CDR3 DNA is TGTGCCAGCAGCCCGAAGGGGGGACAGAGCACCGGGGAGCTGTTTTTT.

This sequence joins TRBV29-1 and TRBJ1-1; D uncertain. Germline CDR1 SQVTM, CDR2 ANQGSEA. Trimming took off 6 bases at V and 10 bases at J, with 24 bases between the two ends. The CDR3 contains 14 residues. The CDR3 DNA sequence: TGCAGCGTCATACCTGTCGTGATTAAGTCGGGAGCTTTCTTT. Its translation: CSVIPVVIKSGAFF. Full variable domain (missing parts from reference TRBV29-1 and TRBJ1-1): SAVISQKPSRDICQRGTSLTIQCQVDSQVTMMFWYRQQPGQSLTLIATANQGSEATYESGFVIDKFPISRPNLTFSTLTVSNMSPEDSSIYLCSVIPVVIKSGAFFGQGTRLTVV.

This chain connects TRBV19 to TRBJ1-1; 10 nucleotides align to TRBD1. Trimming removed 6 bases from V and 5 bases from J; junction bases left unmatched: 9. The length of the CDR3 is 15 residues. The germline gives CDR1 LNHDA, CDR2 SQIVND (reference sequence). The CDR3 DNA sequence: TGTGCCAGTAGGGAGACAGGGGGCGAGTATACTGAAGCTTTCTTT. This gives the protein CASRETGGEYTEAFF.

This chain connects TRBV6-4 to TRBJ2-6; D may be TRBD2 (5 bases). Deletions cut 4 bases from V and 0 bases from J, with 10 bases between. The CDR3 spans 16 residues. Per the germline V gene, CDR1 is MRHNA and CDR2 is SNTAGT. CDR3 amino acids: CASSARDGSGANVLTF. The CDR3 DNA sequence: TGTGCCAGCAGTGCCCGGGATGGCTCTGGGGCCAACGTCCTGACTTTC.

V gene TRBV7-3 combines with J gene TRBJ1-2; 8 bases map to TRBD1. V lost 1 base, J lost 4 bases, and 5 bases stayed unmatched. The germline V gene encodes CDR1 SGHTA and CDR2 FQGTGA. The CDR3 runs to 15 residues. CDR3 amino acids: CASSLIGQGFYGYTF. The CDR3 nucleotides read TGTGCCAGCAGCTTAATAGGACAGGGTTTCTATGGCTACACCTTC.

This CDR3 is CASSLGQGQDGYTF. In nucleotides, the CDR3 is TGTGCCAGCAGCTTGGGACAAGGACAGGATGGCTACACCTTC. The chain couples TRBV5-4 to TRBJ1-2; TRBD1 matches 7 bases. Trimming removed 0 bases from V and 6 bases from J; junction bases left unmatched: 5. This CDR3 has 14 amino acids. Germline-derived CDR1 and CDR2 are SGHNT and YYREEE (reference sequence).

CDR3 coding DNA: TGTGCCACCGAGAGGACAGATACGCAGTATTTT. This sequence encodes CATERTDTQYF. This chain connects TRBV11-2 to TRBJ2-3; D remains ambiguous. Germline-derived CDR1 and CDR2 are SGHAT and FQNNGV. V lost 10 bases and J lost 3, with 8 bases in between. The CDR3 consists of 11 residues. The complete variable domain, with remaining parts taken from reference TRBV11-2 and TRBJ2-3, reads EAGVAQSPRYKIIEKRQSVAFWCNPISGHATLYWYQQILGQGPKLLIQFQNNGVVDDSQLPKDRFSAERLKGVDSTLKIQPAKLEDSAVYLCATERTDTQYFGPGTRLTVL.

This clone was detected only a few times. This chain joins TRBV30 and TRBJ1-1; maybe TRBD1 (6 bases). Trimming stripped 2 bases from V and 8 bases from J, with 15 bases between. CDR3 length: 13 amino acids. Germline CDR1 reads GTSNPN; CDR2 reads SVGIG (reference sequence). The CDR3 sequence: CAWSLGQPTEAFF. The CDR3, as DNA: TGTGCCTGGAGTCTAGGACAGCCCACGGAAGCTTTCTTT.

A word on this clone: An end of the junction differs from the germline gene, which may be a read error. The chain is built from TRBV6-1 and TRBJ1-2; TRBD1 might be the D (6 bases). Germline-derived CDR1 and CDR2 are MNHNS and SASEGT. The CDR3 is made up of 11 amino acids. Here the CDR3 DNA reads TGTGCCAGCAGTGAGGGGGCGGCTAGTCGCTTC. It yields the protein CASSEGAASRF.

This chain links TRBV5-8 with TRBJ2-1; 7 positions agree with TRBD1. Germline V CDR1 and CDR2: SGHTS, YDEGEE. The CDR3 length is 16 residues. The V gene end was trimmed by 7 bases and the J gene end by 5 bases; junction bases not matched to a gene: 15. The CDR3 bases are TGTGCCAGCGTCCTCGGACCGGGACAGTTTGACAATGAGCAGTTCTTC. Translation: CASVLGPGQFDNEQFF.

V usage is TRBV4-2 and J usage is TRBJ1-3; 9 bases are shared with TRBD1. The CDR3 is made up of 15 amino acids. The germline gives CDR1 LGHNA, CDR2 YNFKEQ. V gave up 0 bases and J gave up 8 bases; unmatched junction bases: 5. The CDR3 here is CASSQEGQGFDTIYF. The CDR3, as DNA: TGTGCCAGCAGCCAAGAGGGACAGGGCTTCGACACCATATATTTT.

CDR3 residues: CASSRQPGTSSSTDTQYF. The CDR3 DNA reads TGCGCCAGCAGCCGTCAGCCCGGGACTAGCTCTAGCACAGATACGCAGTATTTT. V and J are TRBV5-1 and TRBJ2-3; 9 bases align to TRBD2. The CDR3 is 18 amino acids. CDR1 is SGHRS, CDR2 YFSETQ, per germline. Trimming at V came to 4 bases and at J to 0 bases, leaving 12 bases not matched to a gene.

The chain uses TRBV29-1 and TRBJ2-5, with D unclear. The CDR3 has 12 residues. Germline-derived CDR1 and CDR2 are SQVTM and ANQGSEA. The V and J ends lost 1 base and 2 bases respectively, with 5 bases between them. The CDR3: CSVEVIQETQYF. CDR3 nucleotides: TGCAGCGTTGAAGTTATTCAAGAGACCCAGTACTTC.

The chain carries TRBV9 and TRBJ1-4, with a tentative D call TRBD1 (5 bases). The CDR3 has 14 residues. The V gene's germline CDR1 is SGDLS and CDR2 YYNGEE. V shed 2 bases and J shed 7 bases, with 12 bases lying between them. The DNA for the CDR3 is TGTGCCAGCAGCGTCACGACAGATCCTGAAAAACTGTTTTTT. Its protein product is CASSVTTDPEKLFF.

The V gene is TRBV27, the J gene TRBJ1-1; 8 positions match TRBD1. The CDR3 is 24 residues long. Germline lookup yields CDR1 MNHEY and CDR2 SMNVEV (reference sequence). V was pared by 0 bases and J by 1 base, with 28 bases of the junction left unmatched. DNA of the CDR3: TGTGCCAGCAGTTTATCCGCTCGGACAGGGTCGGTGGCTAATTCCCATAAGAAGAACACTGAAGCTTTCTTT. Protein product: CASSLSARTGSVANSHKKNTEAFF.

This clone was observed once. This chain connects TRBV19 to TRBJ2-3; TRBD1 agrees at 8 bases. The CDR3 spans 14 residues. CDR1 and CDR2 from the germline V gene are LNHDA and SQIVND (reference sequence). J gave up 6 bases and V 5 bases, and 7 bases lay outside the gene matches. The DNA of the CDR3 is TGTGCCAGTAGTTCAGGACAGGGTAGGGATACGCAGTATTTT. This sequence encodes CASSSGQGRDTQYF. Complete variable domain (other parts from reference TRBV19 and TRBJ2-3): DGGITQSPKYLFRKEGQNVTLSCEQNLNHDAMYWYRQDPGQGLRLIYYSQIVNDFQKGDIAEGYSVSREKKESFPLTVTSAQKNPTAFYLCASSSGQGRDTQYFGPGTRLTVL.